The clone carrying this T cell receptor beta chain was detected only a few times. Its target is unknown. The CDR3 covers 15 residues. Germline V gene sequence: CDR1 SGHNT, CDR2 YYREEE (reference sequence). With V trimmed by 0 bases and J by 0 bases, 2 bases remained unmatched. It was with 60 Vbeta and 13 Jbeta primers that the PCR ran. TCRdb's table, derived via immunoSEQ multiplex PCR, lists solely in-frame clones and lacks some. The repertoire holds 62,000 or so clones, 65% to 90% seen once, with around 4.1% in the top ten. This specimen belongs to a study of cytomegalovirus exposure and HLA in healthy donors. As for the study in general: Earlier findings included roughly 100 million unique TCR beta sequences obtained from 150 million to 200 million T cells.

Study results and caveats: One variant, a missense change in DCLRE1C, was linked in a later analysis to TCR beta V- and J-gene trimming. Sequence variants that were highly shared formed a cluster that was likely a sequencing artifact.

The chain has TRBV5-4 and TRBJ2-7, with 8 bases lining up with TRBD2. The sequence was collected from a man aged 30 to 45 in good health and CMV-seronegative. The sequencing input was PBMCs. In DNA, the CDR3 is TGTGCCAGCAGCTTGGGCGGGGGGCTCTCCTACGAGCAGTACTTC. It is translated as CASSLGGGLSYEQYF.